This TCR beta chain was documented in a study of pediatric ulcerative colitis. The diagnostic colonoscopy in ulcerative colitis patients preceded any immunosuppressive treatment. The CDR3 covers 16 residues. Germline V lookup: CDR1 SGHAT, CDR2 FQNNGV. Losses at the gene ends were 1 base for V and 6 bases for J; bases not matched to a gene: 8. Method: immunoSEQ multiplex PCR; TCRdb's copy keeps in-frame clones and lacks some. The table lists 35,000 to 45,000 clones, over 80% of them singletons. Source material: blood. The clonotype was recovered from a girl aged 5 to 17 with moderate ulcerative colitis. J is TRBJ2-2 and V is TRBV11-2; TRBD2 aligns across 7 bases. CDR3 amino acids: CASSLGEGPSPGELFF. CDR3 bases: TGTGCCAGCAGCTTAGGGGAGGGCCCGAGTCCCGGGGAGCTGTTTTTT.